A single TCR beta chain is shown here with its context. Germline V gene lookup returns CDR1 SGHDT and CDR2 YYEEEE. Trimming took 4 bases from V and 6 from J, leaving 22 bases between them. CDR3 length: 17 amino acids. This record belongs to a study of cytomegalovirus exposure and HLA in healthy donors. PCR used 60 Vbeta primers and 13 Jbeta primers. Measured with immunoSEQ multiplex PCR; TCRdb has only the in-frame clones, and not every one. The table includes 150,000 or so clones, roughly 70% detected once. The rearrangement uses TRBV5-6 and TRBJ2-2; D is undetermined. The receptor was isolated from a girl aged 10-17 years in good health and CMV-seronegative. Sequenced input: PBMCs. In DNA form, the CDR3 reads TGTGCCAGCAGCACCCCCGCTTTATCCCTAGAGTCCGGGGAGCTGTTTTTT. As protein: CASSTPALSLESGELFF.